A single sample is the source of the 27 T cell receptor beta chains below, sequenced in a study of vaccination effects on CD4 cells after COVID-19. After more than 8 days in culture, the CD4+ T cells were isolated. Participants were vaccinated with two doses of either the BNT162b2 or mRNA-1273 vaccine. Their antigen targets remain unknown. Assay used: immunoSEQ multiplex PCR; TCRdb lists only in-frame clones, some missing. The sample shows about 66,000 clones, around 74% of them seen only once. Sample: CD4+ T cells from PBMCs cultured without peptide, taken after COVID-19 vaccination. These receptors were collected from a human donor who received a COVID-19 vaccine.

The chain recombines TRBV5-4 with TRBJ1-2, with 7 positions matching TRBD1. Germline CDR1 is SGHNT and CDR2 is YYREEE (reference sequence). V lost 4 bases, J lost 8 bases, and 14 bases stayed unmatched. This CDR3 contains 15 residues. CDR3 bases: TGTGCCAGCAGCCCGACAGGGACCAGACTTGACGGCTACACCTTC. It translates to CASSPTGTRLDGYTF.

The CDR3 DNA reads as TGCGCCAGCAGTGAGTCGACTATGGGGGGAGGTTACACAGATACGCAGTATTTT. Amino acid sequence: CASSESTMGGGYTDTQYF. The rearrangement links TRBV10-2 to TRBJ2-3; weak D call: TRBD2 (6 bases). Germline V gene data show CDR1 as WSHSY and CDR2 as SAAADI. This CDR3 comprises 18 residues. V gave up 0 bases and J gave up 2 bases, with 18 bases separating them.

This chain uses TRBV12-3 or TRBV12-4 with TRBJ2-4, with D perhaps TRBD2 (6 bases). This CDR3 contains 13 residues. V was trimmed by 4 bases and J by 8 bases, leaving 12 bases between them. In nucleotides, the CDR3 is TGTGCCAGCAGTTCGTGGAGGGGTGACATTCAGTACTTC. This codes for CASSSWRGDIQYF.

The chain links TRBV4-1 to TRBJ2-5; TRBD2 is a possible D gene (5 bases). The V and J ends lost 1 base and 1 base respectively, with 10 bases between them. The germline V gene has CDR1 MGHRA and CDR2 YSYEKL. This CDR3 contains 15 residues. The CDR3 region is CASSQGSGIQETQYF. The CDR3 DNA is TGCGCCAGCAGCCAAGGGTCGGGGATCCAAGAGACCCAGTACTTC.

This rearrangement joins TRBV5-1 to TRBJ2-3, with D possibly matching TRBD1 (6 bases). Germline loops: CDR1 SGHRS, CDR2 YFSETQ. The CDR3 has 14 amino acids. V was shortened by 4 bases and J by 2 bases, with 11 bases between the two germline ends. CDR3 DNA: TGCGCCAGCAGCCCGGGACACTACACAGATACGCAGTATTTT. It codes for CASSPGHYTDTQYF.

This clone was seen a handful of times. The V call is TRBV12-2, the J call TRBJ1-1; the D call TRBD1 from the table was never checked on the DNA. TRBV12-2 is an annotated pseudogene. This CDR3 has 16 residues. The CDR3 sequence is CASRLTFQGGNTEAFF. CDR3 in DNA: TGTGCAAGTCGCTTAACCTTCCAAGGGGGGAACACTGAAGCTTTCTTT.

The rearrangement uses TRBV20-1 and TRBJ1-1; tentatively, D is TRBD1 (5 bases). There are 12 residues in the CDR3. Germline lookup yields CDR1 DFQATT and CDR2 SNEGSKA (reference sequence). The V gene lost 3 bases and the J gene lost 4 bases, with 9 bases spanning the gap. Written as DNA, the CDR3 is TGCAGTGCTAGTTCAGGGAGCACTGAAGCTTTCTTT. Its translation: CSASSGSTEAFF.

This chain connects TRBV7-2 to TRBJ2-2, with D possibly TRBD2 on 5 matching bases. CDR3 length equals 13 residues. The germline V gene has CDR1 SGHTA and CDR2 FQGNSA. Trimming shortened V by 2 bases and J by 7 bases, and 8 bases separated the two germline ends. CDR3 loop: CASSLPGSGELFF. For the CDR3, the DNA is TGTGCCAGCAGCTTACCGGGAAGCGGGGAGCTGTTTTTT.

This clone turned up a few times. The chain combines TRBV5-1 with TRBJ1-6, with D hard to call. V shed 3 bases and J shed 13 bases, with 17 bases lying between them. The CDR3 spans 14 residues. Germline V gives CDR1 SGHRS, CDR2 YFSETQ. The CDR3 DNA reads as TGCGCCAGCAGCTCCCGGGCCGAGGGTCTCCCCCTCCACTTT. Translation gives CASSSRAEGLPLHF. Drawing the rest from reference TRBV5-1 and TRBJ1-6, the complete variable domain is KAGVTQTPRYLIKTRGQQVTLSCSPISGHRSVSWYQQTPGQGLQFLFEYFSETQRNKGNFPGRFSGRQFSNSRSEMNVSTLELGDSALYLCASSSRAEGLPLHFGNGTRLTVT.

In DNA, the CDR3 is TGTGCCACCAGTGAATCGGGGGCCTCGGTCCAAGAGACCCAGTACTTC. Its translation is CATSESGASVQETQYF. The gene calls are TRBV24-1 and TRBJ2-5; TRBD1 or TRBD2 may be the D gene (6 bases each). This CDR3 contains 16 residues. Germline CDR1 is KGHDR and CDR2 is SFDVKD. Trimming took off 4 bases at V and 1 base at J, with 15 bases between the two ends.

This chain links TRBV4-1 with TRBJ2-1, with no clear D. The CDR3 runs to 16 residues. Trimming shortened V by 7 bases and J by 0 bases, and 16 bases separated the two germline ends. Per germline, CDR1 MGHRA and CDR2 YSYEKL. Here the CDR3 reads CASTDGPSSSYNEQFF. The CDR3 DNA reads as TGCGCCAGCACGGACGGACCTTCAAGCTCCTACAATGAGCAGTTCTTC.

This clone was picked up a small number of times. The V and J genes are TRBV7-9 and TRBJ2-1; D unclear. The germline V gene encodes CDR1 SEHNR and CDR2 FQNEAQ (reference sequence). V lost 5 bases to trimming and J lost 4 bases, with 12 bases between them. This CDR3 is built from 14 residues. The CDR3 DNA sequence: TGTGCCAGCAGCCCCGTGGAGAAATACAATGAGCAGTTCTTC. It is translated as CASSPVEKYNEQFF.

The V gene is TRBV18, the J gene TRBJ1-4; D is ambiguous. CDR3 length equals 15 residues. The V gene lost 3 bases and the J gene lost 0 bases, with 8 bases spanning the gap. CDR1 KGHSH and CDR2 LQKENI come from the germline V gene. CDR3 region: CASSPVPSTNEKLFF. DNA of the CDR3: TGTGCCAGCTCACCCGTCCCATCAACTAATGAAAAACTGTTTTTT.

The V call is TRBV10-2, the J call TRBJ2-2, with D possibly matching TRBD2 (5 bases). CDR3 length equals 16 residues. Germline CDR1 WSHSY, CDR2 SAAADI. The ends were cut back, 0 bases at V and 4 bases at J, with 12 bases in the middle. In DNA form, the CDR3 reads TGCGCCAGCAGTGAGTCGAGCGGACCCTTCACCGGGGAGCTGTTTTTT. It is translated as CASSESSGPFTGELFF.

The chain employs TRBV6-2 or TRBV6-3 and TRBJ2-5; D perhaps matches TRBD1 (5 bases). The V end lost 6 bases, the J end lost 6 bases, and 17 bases lay between the germline ends. Germline assignment: CDR1 MNHEY and CDR2 SVGEGT. The CDR3 is 14 amino acids. The CDR3: CASSSNRGAKTQYF. CDR3 DNA sequence: TGTGCCAGCAGCTCGAATAGGGGCGCGAAGACCCAGTACTTC.

The chain couples TRBV19 to TRBJ2-1; TRBD2 matches at 8 bases. Trimming at V came to 0 bases and at J to 8 bases, leaving 9 bases not matched to a gene. CDR3 length: 16 amino acids. Per the germline V gene, CDR1 is LNHDA and CDR2 is SQIVND (reference sequence). The DNA for the CDR3 is TGTGCCAGTAGTATAGATCACAGCGGGGGTTACTATGAGCAGTTCTTC. Translating gives CASSIDHSGGYYEQFF.

This chain joins TRBV29-1 and TRBJ2-5; D perhaps matches TRBD2 (6 bases). The germline CDR1 and CDR2 sequences are SQVTM and ANQGSEA. This CDR3 is built from 13 residues. Trimming removed 3 bases from V and 1 base from J, with 9 bases in between. The CDR3 DNA reads TGCAGCGTTGAGACGGGAGCCCAAGAGACCCAGTACTTC. This codes for CSVETGAQETQYF. The complete variable domain, with remaining parts taken from reference TRBV29-1 and TRBJ2-5, reads SAVISQKPSRDICQRGTSLTIQCQVDSQVTMMFWYRQQPGQSLTLIATANQGSEATYESGFVIDKFPISRPNLTFSTLTVSNMSPEDSSIYLCSVETGAQETQYFGPGTRLLVL.

CDR3 residues: CSVDVQRGGGPQYF. CDR3 sequence (DNA): TGCAGCGTTGACGTCCAGCGGGGGGGCGGTCCGCAGTATTTT. The rearrangement joins TRBV29-1 to TRBJ2-3, with 10 nucleotides matching TRBD2. Germline V lookup: CDR1 SQVTM, CDR2 ANQGSEA. The length of the CDR3 is 14 residues. The J segment lost 10 bases and the V segment lost 3 bases, leaving 10 bases of the junction unmatched.

The chain carries TRBV2 and TRBJ1-1, with D possibly matching TRBD1 (6 bases). CDR1 SNHLY and CDR2 FYNNEI come from the germline V gene. This CDR3 spans 13 amino acids. V was clipped by 8 bases and J by 0 bases, with 10 bases between them. The CDR3, as DNA: TGTGCCAGCTCCCGGGACATGAACACTGAAGCTTTCTTT. This sequence encodes CASSRDMNTEAFF.

This chain links TRBV5-1 with TRBJ2-1, with 8 nucleotides matching TRBD1. The CDR3 length is 15 residues. Unmatched junction bases numbered 9, after V lost 3 bases and J lost 7 bases. Germline assignment: CDR1 SGHRS and CDR2 YFSETQ. The CDR3 region is CASSYYGTGANEQFF. The CDR3 DNA is TGCGCCAGCAGCTATTACGGGACAGGAGCAAATGAGCAGTTCTTC.

The chain couples TRBV5-1 to TRBJ1-4, with a tentative D call TRBD1 (6 bases). The germline gives CDR1 SGHRS, CDR2 YFSETQ. Trimming took off 4 bases at V and 7 bases at J, with 17 bases between the two ends. The CDR3 loop spans 15 amino acids. CDR3 sequence reads: CASSPLSGGSEKLFF. Written as DNA, the CDR3 is TGCGCCAGCAGCCCGCTTTCGGGGGGCAGTGAAAAACTGTTTTTT.

J is TRBJ1-1 and V is TRBV4-3; a possible D gene is TRBD1 (5 bases). Trimming removed 0 bases at V and 4 bases at J, with 18 bases between. This CDR3 spans 17 amino acids. Germline assignment: CDR1 LGHNA and CDR2 YSLEER. CDR3 sequence reads: CASSQDPRAGLGTEAFF. For the CDR3, the DNA is TGCGCCAGCAGCCAAGACCCTAGGGCAGGGTTGGGCACTGAAGCTTTCTTT.

The chain combines TRBV7-6 with TRBJ2-7, with D unresolved. CDR1 SGHVS and CDR2 FNYEAQ come from the germline V gene. Trimming cost V 5 bases and J 11 bases, with 7 bases left between them. The CDR3 spans 9 residues. CDR3 sequence reads: CASSPLEYV. Written as DNA, the CDR3 is TGTGCCAGCAGCCCCCTCGAGTACGTC.

The sample holds one count of this clone. CDR3 nucleotides: TGTGCCAGTGGGAATGAACAGGGGGGCTCCTACAATGAGCAGTTCTTC. It translates to CASGNEQGGSYNEQFF. V is TRBV19 and J is TRBJ2-1, with 8 positions matching TRBD1. Germline CDR1 LNHDA, CDR2 SQIVND (reference sequence). The V segment lost 8 bases and the J segment 0 bases; nucleotides outside the gene matches: 9. CDR3 length: 16 amino acids. Using reference TRBV19 and TRBJ2-1 for the parts outside the CDR3, the full variable domain is DGGITQSPKYLFRKEGQNVTLSCEQNLNHDAMYWYRQDPGQGLRLIYYSQIVNDFQKGDIAEGYSVSREKKESFPLTVTSAQKNPTAFYLCASGNEQGGSYNEQFFGPGTRLTVL.

The rearrangement uses TRBV19 and TRBJ1-1; TRBD1 matches 7 bases. V was pared by 10 bases and J by 3 bases, with 8 bases of the junction left unmatched. The CDR3 covers 13 residues. The germline V gene encodes CDR1 LNHDA and CDR2 SQIVND (reference sequence). The DNA of the CDR3 is TGTGCCATCAGAGAGGGGGCGGACACTGAAGCTTTCTTT. Translated: CAIREGADTEAFF. Together with reference TRBV19 and TRBJ1-1, the CDR3 gives the full variable domain: DGGITQSPKYLFRKEGQNVTLSCEQNLNHDAMYWYRQDPGQGLRLIYYSQIVNDFQKGDIAEGYSVSREKKESFPLTVTSAQKNPTAFYLCAIREGADTEAFFGQGTRLTVV.

This clone was seen only a few times. The V and J genes are TRBV5-1 and TRBJ1-3; D perhaps matches TRBD1 (6 bases). The germline V gene encodes CDR1 SGHRS and CDR2 YFSETQ. The CDR3 sequence is 17 residues long. V lost 0 bases to trimming and J lost 0 bases, with 13 bases between them. The DNA of the CDR3 is TGCGCCAGCAGCTTGGCCGATACAGGGATCTCTGGAAACACCATATATTTT. This sequence encodes CASSLADTGISGNTIYF.

The chain links TRBV18 to TRBJ1-2, with D possibly matching TRBD1 (6 bases). The V end lost 4 bases, the J end lost 2 bases, and 11 bases lay between the germline ends. CDR1 and CDR2 from the germline V gene are KGHSH and LQKENI. There are 14 residues in the CDR3. In DNA, the CDR3 is TGTGCCAGCTCACGTAACAGGGAGAACTATGGCTACACCTTC. Its translation is CASSRNRENYGYTF.